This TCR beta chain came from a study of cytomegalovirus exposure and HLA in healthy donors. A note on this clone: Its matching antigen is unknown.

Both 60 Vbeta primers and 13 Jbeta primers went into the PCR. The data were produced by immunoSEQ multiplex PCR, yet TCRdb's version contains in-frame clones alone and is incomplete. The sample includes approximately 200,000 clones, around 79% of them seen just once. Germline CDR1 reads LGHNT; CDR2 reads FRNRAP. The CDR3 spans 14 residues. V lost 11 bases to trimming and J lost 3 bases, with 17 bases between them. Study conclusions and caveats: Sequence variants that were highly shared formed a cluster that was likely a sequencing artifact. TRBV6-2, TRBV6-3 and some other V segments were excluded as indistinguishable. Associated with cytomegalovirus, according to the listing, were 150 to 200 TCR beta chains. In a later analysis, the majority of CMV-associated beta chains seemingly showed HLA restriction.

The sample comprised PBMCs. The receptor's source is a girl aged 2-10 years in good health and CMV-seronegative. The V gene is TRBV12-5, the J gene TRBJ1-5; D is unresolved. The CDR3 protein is CASGADGPNQPQHF. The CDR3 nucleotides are TGTGCTTCCGGAGCGGACGGGCCCAATCAGCCCCAGCATTTT.